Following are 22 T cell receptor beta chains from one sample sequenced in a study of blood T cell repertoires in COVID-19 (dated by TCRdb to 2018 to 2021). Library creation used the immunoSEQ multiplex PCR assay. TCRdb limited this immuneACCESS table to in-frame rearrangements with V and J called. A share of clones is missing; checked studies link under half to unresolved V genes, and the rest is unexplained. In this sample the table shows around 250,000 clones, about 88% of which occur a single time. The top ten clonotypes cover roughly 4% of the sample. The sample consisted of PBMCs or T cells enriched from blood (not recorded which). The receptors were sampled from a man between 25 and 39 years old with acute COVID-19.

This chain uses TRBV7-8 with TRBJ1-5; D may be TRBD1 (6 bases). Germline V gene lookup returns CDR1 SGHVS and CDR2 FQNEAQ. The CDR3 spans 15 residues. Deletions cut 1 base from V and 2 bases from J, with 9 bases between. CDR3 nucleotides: TGTGCCAGCAGCTTAGGGGGGCCGGGCAATCAGCCCCAGCATTTT. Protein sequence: CASSLGGPGNQPQHF.

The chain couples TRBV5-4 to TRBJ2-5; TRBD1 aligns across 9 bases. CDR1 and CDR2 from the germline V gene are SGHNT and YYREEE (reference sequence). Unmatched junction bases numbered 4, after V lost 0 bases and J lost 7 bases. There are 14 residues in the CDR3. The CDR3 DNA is TGTGCCAGCAGCTTGGTACAGGGACAGGGGACCCAGTACTTC. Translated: CASSLVQGQGTQYF.

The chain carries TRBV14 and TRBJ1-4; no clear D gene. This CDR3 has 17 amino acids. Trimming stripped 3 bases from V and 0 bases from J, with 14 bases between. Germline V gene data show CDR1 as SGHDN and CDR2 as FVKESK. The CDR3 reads CASSHLLRGATNEKLFF. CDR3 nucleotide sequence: TGTGCCAGCAGCCACCTACTCCGCGGGGCAACTAATGAAAAACTGTTTTTT. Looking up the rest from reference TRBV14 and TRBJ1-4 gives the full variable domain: EAGVTQFPSHSVIEKGQTVTLRCDPISGHDNLYWYRRVMGKEIKFLLHFVKESKQDESGMPNNRFLAERTGGTYSTLKVQPAELEDSGVYFCASSHLLRGATNEKLFFGSGTQLSVL.

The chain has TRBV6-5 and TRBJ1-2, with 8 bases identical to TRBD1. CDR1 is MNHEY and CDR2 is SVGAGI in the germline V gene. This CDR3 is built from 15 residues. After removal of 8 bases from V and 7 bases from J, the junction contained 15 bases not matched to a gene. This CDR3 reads CASPEAEPTGGGYTF. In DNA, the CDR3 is TGTGCCAGCCCCGAGGCGGAACCTACAGGGGGTGGCTACACCTTC.

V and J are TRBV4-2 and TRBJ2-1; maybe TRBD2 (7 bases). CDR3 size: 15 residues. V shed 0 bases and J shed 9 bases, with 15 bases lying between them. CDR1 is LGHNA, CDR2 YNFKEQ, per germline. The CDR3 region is CASSQDKGGYSEQFF. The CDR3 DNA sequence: TGTGCCAGCAGCCAAGATAAGGGGGGGTATAGTGAGCAGTTCTTC.

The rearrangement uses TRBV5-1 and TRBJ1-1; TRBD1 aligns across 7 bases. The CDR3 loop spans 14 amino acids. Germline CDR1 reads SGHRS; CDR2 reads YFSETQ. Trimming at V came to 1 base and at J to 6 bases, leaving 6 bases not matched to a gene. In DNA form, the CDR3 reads TGCGCCAGCAGCTTGTCCGGGACAGTCGCTGAAGCTTTCTTT. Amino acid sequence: CASSLSGTVAEAFF. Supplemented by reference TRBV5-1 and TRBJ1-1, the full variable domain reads KAGVTQTPRYLIKTRGQQVTLSCSPISGHRSVSWYQQTPGQGLQFLFEYFSETQRNKGNFPGRFSGRQFSNSRSEMNVSTLELGDSALYLCASSLSGTVAEAFFGQGTRLTVV.

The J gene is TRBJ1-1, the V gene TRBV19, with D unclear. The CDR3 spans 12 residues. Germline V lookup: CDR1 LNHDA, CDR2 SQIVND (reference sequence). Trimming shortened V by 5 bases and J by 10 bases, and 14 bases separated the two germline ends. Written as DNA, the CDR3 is TGTGCCAGTAGTCCAGGCTTAGGAGGAGCTTTCTTT. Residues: CASSPGLGGAFF. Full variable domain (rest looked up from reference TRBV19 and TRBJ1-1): DGGITQSPKYLFRKEGQNVTLSCEQNLNHDAMYWYRQDPGQGLRLIYYSQIVNDFQKGDIAEGYSVSREKKESFPLTVTSAQKNPTAFYLCASSPGLGGAFFGQGTRLTVV.

CDR3 DNA: TGTGCCAGCAGGTTCTCGCAGAATGGCTACACCTTC. As protein: CASRFSQNGYTF. V usage is TRBV27 and J usage is TRBJ1-2; D ambiguous. Germline CDR1 and CDR2: MNHEY and SMNVEV (reference sequence). This CDR3 comprises 12 residues. V shed 6 bases and J shed 6 bases, with 11 bases lying between them.

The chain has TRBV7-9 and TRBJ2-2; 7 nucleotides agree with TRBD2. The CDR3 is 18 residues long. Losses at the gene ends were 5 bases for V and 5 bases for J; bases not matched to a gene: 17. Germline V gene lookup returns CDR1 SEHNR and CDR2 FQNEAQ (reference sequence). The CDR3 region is CASSGPPSGAWETGELFF. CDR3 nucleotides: TGTGCCAGCAGCGGTCCCCCAAGCGGGGCGTGGGAAACCGGGGAGCTGTTTTTT.

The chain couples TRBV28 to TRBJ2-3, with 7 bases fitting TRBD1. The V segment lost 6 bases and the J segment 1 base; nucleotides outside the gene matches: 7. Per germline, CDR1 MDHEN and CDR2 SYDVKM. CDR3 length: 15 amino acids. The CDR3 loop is CASRQGVPRTDTQYF. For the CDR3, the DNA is TGTGCCAGCAGGCAGGGGGTTCCGCGCACAGATACGCAGTATTTT.

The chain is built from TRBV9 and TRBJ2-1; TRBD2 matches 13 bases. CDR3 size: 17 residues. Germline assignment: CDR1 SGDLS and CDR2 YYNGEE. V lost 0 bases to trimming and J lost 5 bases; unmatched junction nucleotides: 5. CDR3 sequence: CASSVEAGLAGDNEQFF. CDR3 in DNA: TGTGCCAGCAGCGTAGAGGCCGGACTAGCGGGGGACAATGAGCAGTTCTTC.

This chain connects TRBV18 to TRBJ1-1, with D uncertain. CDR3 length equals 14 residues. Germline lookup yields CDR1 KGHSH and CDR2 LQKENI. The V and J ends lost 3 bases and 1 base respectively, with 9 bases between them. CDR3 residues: CASSPQSPNTEAFF. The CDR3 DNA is TGTGCCAGCTCACCCCAAAGCCCGAACACTGAAGCTTTCTTT.

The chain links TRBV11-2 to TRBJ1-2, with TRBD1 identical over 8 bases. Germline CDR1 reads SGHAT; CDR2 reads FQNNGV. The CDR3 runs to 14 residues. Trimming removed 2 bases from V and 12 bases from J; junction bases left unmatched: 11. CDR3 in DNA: TGTGCCAGCAGCTTAAAGCCGGGACAGGCAACGAACACCTTC. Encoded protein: CASSLKPGQATNTF.

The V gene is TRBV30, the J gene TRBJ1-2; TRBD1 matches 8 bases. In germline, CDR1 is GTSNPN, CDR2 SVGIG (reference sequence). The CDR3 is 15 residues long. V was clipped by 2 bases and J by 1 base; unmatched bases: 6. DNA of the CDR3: TGTGCCTGGAGTACAAACGGACAGGGTAACTATGGCTACACCTTC. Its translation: CAWSTNGQGNYGYTF.

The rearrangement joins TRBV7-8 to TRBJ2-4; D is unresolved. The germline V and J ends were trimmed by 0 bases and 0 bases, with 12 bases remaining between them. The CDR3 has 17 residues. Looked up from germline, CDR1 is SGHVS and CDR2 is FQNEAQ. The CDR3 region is CASSLADFGLAKNIQYF. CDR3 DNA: TGTGCCAGCAGCTTAGCGGATTTTGGGCTAGCCAAAAACATTCAGTACTTC.

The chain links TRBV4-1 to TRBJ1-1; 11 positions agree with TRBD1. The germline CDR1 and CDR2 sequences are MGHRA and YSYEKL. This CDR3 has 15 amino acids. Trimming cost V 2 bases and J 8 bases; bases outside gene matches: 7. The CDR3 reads CASSQLGTGGKEAFF. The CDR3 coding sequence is TGCGCCAGCAGCCAACTGGGGACAGGGGGTAAAGAAGCTTTCTTT.

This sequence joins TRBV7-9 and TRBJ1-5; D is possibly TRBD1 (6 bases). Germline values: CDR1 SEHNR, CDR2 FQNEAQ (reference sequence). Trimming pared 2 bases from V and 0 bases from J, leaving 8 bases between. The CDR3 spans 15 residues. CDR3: CASSLTGTSNQPQHF. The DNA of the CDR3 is TGTGCCAGCAGCTTAACAGGGACTAGCAATCAGCCCCAGCATTTT.

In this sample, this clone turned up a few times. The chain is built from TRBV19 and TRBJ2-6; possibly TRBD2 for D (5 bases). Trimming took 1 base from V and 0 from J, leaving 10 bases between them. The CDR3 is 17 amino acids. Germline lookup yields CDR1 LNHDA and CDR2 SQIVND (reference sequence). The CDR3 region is CASSIGTGSSGANVLTF. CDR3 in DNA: TGTGCCAGTAGTATAGGGACGGGGAGCTCTGGGGCCAACGTCCTGACTTTC.

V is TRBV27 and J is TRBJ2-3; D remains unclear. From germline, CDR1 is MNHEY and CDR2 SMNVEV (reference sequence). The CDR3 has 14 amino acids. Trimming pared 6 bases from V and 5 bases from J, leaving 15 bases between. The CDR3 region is CASRMGPIRDTQYF. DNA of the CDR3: TGTGCCAGCAGAATGGGCCCAATCCGAGATACGCAGTATTTT.

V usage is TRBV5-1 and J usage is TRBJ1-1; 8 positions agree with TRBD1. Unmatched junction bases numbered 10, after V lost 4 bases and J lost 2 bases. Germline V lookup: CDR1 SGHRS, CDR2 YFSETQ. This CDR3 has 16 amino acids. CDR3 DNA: TGCGCCAGCAGCCTAATAAGGACAGGGCCCAACACTGAAGCTTTCTTT. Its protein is CASSLIRTGPNTEAFF.

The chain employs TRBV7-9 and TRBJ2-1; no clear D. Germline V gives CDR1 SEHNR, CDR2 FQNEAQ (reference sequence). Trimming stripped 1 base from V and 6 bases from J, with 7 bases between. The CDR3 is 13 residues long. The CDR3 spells CASSLEEINEQFF. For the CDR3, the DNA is TGTGCCAGCAGCTTAGAGGAGATCAATGAGCAGTTCTTC.

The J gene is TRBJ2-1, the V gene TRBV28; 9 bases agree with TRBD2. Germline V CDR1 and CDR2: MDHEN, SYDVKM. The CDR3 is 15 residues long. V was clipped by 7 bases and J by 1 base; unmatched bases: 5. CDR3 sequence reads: CASMELAGSYNEQFF. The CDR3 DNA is TGTGCCAGCATGGAACTAGCGGGTTCCTACAATGAGCAGTTCTTC. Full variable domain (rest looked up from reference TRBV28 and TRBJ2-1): DVKVTQSSRYLVKRTGEKVFLECVQDMDHENMFWYRQDPGLGLRLIYFSYDVKMKEKGDIPEGYSVSREKKERFSLILESASTNQTSMYLCASMELAGSYNEQFFGPGTRLTVL.